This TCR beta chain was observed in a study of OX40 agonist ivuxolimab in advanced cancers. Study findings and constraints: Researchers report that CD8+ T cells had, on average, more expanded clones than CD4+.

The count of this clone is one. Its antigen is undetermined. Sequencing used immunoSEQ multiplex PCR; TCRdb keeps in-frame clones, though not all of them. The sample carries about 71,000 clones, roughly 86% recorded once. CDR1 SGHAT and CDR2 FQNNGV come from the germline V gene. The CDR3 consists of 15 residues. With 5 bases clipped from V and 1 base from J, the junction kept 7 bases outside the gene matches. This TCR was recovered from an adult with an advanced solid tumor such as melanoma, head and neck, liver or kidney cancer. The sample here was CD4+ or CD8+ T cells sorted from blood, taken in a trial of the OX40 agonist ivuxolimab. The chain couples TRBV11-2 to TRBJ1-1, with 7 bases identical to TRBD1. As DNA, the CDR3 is TGTGCCAGCAGCCCATGGACAGGAGAGAACACTGAAGCTTTCTTT. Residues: CASSPWTGENTEAFF.